This is a list of T cell receptor beta chains from one sample in a study of T cell responses to AZD1222 COVID-19 vaccine. The method was immunoSEQ multiplex PCR; TCRdb's version includes in-frame clones alone and lacks a portion of them. The repertoire holds roughly 150,000 clones, with over 85% as singletons. This specimen was peripheral blood, taken on day 0 of AZD1222 vaccination. The receptors were gathered from an adult in good health. Each CDR3 is given without its conserved first and last residue. Each record gives: V gene, clone size, J gene, CDR3 protein. The listing skips clone size in some rows; elsewhere it reads once, few, many or a size class.

V: TRBV10-2
size: few
J: TRBJ2-1
CDR3: ASSGTSGSEQF

V: TRBV24-1
size: -
J: TRBJ1-2
CDR3: ATSPGGIYGYT

V: TRBV7-2
size: -
J: TRBJ2-2
CDR3: ASSIGLAGGRGTGELF

V: TRBV30
size: -
J: TRBJ1-3
CDR3: AWSTGQGGNTIY

V: TRBV20-1
size: -
J: TRBJ1-1
CDR3: SASYPGDTEAF

V: TRBV28
size: -
J: TRBJ1-1
CDR3: ASSLVGAGDTEAF

V: TRBV28
size: -
J: TRBJ2-7
CDR3: ASSLVNEQY

V: TRBV3-1/TRBV3-2
size: -
J: TRBJ2-2
CDR3: ASSQVRNTGELF

V: TRBV27
size: once
J: TRBJ2-7
CDR3: ASSQMIPRDRAAYEQY

V: TRBV5-1
size: -
J: TRBJ2-7
CDR3: ASSLDTGPQQGEQY

V: TRBV7-8
size: -
J: TRBJ1-5
CDR3: ASSLPRTEPYQPQH

V: TRBV2
size: once
J: TRBJ2-7
CDR3: ASSEPGSRGYEQY

V: TRBV20-1
size: -
J: TRBJ2-1
CDR3: SASRTGGYNEQF

V: TRBV15
size: -
J: TRBJ2-7
CDR3: ATSRGHGASYEQY

V: TRBV7-9
size: -
J: TRBJ2-1
CDR3: ASSLALGSPHNEQF

V: TRBV2
size: -
J: TRBJ1-1
CDR3: ASSREGNTEAF

V: TRBV4-1
size: -
J: TRBJ2-3
CDR3: ASSLFSGSTDTQY

V: TRBV9
size: -
J: TRBJ1-6
CDR3: ASSVAPGTHNSPLH

V: TRBV12-5
size: -
J: TRBJ2-3
CDR3: ASGHRGWGSPDTQY

V: TRBV3-1/TRBV3-2
size: -
J: TRBJ1-2
CDR3: ASSQEVEGAAGYT

V: TRBV3-1/TRBV3-2
size: -
J: TRBJ1-5
CDR3: ASSGTGRNQPQH

V: TRBV2
size: -
J: TRBJ1-5
CDR3: ASSGDTNQPQH

V: TRBV19
size: -
J: TRBJ2-1
CDR3: ASNSGGGNEQF

V: TRBV5-1
size: -
J: TRBJ2-2
CDR3: ASSPLLSRTGELF

V: TRBV5-1
size: -
J: TRBJ1-1
CDR3: ASSPRTVNTEAF

V: TRBV30
size: -
J: TRBJ2-5
CDR3: AWSVGETQY

V: TRBV7-3
size: -
J: TRBJ2-5
CDR3: ASSLGPPGTQY

V: TRBV3-1/TRBV3-2
size: -
J: TRBJ2-1
CDR3: ASTPHLSGTGQVNEQF

V: TRBV12-3/TRBV12-4
size: -
J: TRBJ1-1
CDR3: ASSLHGEAF

V: TRBV3-1/TRBV3-2
size: -
J: TRBJ2-5
CDR3: ASSQGQGGEETQY

V: TRBV4-1
size: -
J: TRBJ1-2
CDR3: ASSPTGEGRYGYT

V: TRBV28
size: -
J: TRBJ2-7
CDR3: ASSNRQAYEQY

V: TRBV2
size: -
J: TRBJ2-1
CDR3: ASSERSGRAYNEQF

V: TRBV9
size: -
J: TRBJ2-1
CDR3: ASSVGIGGSSYNEQF

V: TRBV30
size: -
J: TRBJ2-7
CDR3: AWRALAGTPTYEQY

V: TRBV28
size: -
J: TRBJ2-2
CDR3: ASSCGQVSTGELF

V: TRBV19
size: once
J: TRBJ1-1
CDR3: ASSIGGNTEAF

V: TRBV6-5
size: -
J: TRBJ1-1
CDR3: ASSYSADEHIEAF

V: TRBV9
size: -
J: TRBJ1-1
CDR3: ASSPDIDEDTEAF

V: TRBV21-1
size: -
J: TRBJ1-6
CDR3: ASSGRGVWNSPLH

V: TRBV19
size: -
J: TRBJ2-2
CDR3: ASRSTGELF

V: TRBV7-6
size: -
J: TRBJ2-2
CDR3: ASSPGLAGGELF

V: TRBV19
size: -
J: TRBJ2-7
CDR3: ASSAQRQGIYEQY

V: TRBV9
size: -
J: TRBJ1-1
CDR3: ASSVQWGTEAF

V: TRBV5-1
size: -
J: TRBJ2-7
CDR3: ASSLEGYEQY

V: TRBV19
size: -
J: TRBJ1-5
CDR3: ASSPFSNQPQH

V: TRBV5-1
size: -
J: TRBJ1-2
CDR3: ASSLAVLGGYT

V: TRBV6-9
size: -
J: TRBJ1-5
CDR3: ASSYRGDRQPQH

V: TRBV5-5
size: once
J: TRBJ2-7
CDR3: ASSPSGTPKSS

V: TRBV15
size: -
J: TRBJ1-4
CDR3: ATSREQGENEKLF

V: TRBV5-4
size: few
J: TRBJ1-1
CDR3: ASSPGQGNTEAF

V: TRBV19
size: -
J: TRBJ2-3
CDR3: ASSPGTSTDTQY

V: TRBV29-1
size: few
J: TRBJ2-5
CDR3: SVESADRTQETQY

V: TRBV5-1
size: few
J: TRBJ2-7
CDR3: ASSLADSNEQY

V: TRBV6-5
size: -
J: TRBJ1-2
CDR3: ASSWYRNYGYT

V: TRBV28
size: -
J: TRBJ1-6
CDR3: ASSLGGENSPLH

V: TRBV15
size: -
J: TRBJ1-2
CDR3: ATSTIQGLDNYGYT

V: TRBV7-8
size: -
J: TRBJ2-1
CDR3: ASSLASGPYNEQF

V: TRBV29-1
size: -
J: TRBJ1-1
CDR3: SVEGTTNTEAF